Each of the 18 T cell receptor beta chains below was sequenced from the same sample in a study of read filtering for tumor transcriptome and immune sequencing. The library was built from roughly 400 ng RNA with molecular barcoded adaptors for alpha/delta and beta/gamma chains. TCRdb re-analysed the reads in MiXCR, keeping a single row per CDR3 protein. This table holds 90,000 to 95,000 distinct CDR3 sequences, 20% to 25% found once. The sample was a population of CD138-negative cells sorted from bone marrow. Source of these receptors: a donor aged 40 or older with multiple myeloma.

This clonotype appeared many times. The chain links TRBV12-5 to TRBJ2-5; tentatively, D is TRBD2 (6 bases). Looked up from germline, CDR1 is LGHNT and CDR2 is FRNRAP. This CDR3 has 13 residues. Trimming left V 7 bases short and J 5 bases short, with 14 bases between. CDR3 nucleotide sequence: TGTGCTAGTGCCGGTCTTGGGGGGGAGACCCAGTACTTC. Protein product: CASAGLGGETQYF. The entire variable domain, with the rest obtained from reference TRBV12-5 and TRBJ2-5, is as follows: DARVTQTPRHKVTEMGQEVTMRCQPILGHNTVFWYRQTMMQGLELLAYFRNRAPLDDSGMPKDRFSAEMPDATLATLKIQPSEPRDSAVYFCASAGLGGETQYFGPGTRLLVL.

In its sample, this clonotype was seen many times. CDR3 in DNA: TGTGCCAGCAGCGTCATGACTAGCGGCTTCACAGATACGCAGTATTTT. Amino acid sequence: CASSVMTSGFTDTQYF. The chain employs TRBV13 and TRBJ2-3; 9 positions agree with TRBD2. The trim removed 5 bases at V and 2 bases at J, leaving 8 bases unmatched. Germline V gives CDR1 PRHDT, CDR2 FYEKMQ (reference sequence). The CDR3 contains 16 residues.

This clonotype was counted many times. This chain uses TRBV5-1 with TRBJ2-3, with a tentative D call TRBD2 (7 bases). Trimming stripped 2 bases from V and 5 bases from J, with 12 bases between. CDR3 size: 14 residues. The germline V gene has CDR1 SGHRS and CDR2 YFSETQ. CDR3 in DNA: TGCGCCAGCAGCTTCGCGGGGGCCCAAGATACGCAGTATTTT. This encodes CASSFAGAQDTQYF.

About this clonotype: A junction boundary mismatches the germline segment, possibly from a read error. V and J are TRBV5-4 and TRBJ2-5; 11 nucleotides align to TRBD2. The CDR3 extends over 16 amino acids. CDR1 is SGHNT and CDR2 is YYREEE in the germline V gene (reference sequence). The CDR3 loop reads CASGLRATSGVETQYF. The DNA for the CDR3 is TGTGCCAGCGGCTTAAGGGCGACTAGCGGGGTTGAGACCCAGTACTTC.

The V and J genes are TRBV12-3 or TRBV12-4 and TRBJ1-5; D is possibly TRBD1 (5 bases). Between the trimmed V and J ends, which lost 5 bases and 0 bases, there was a span of 8 bases. The CDR3 spans 14 residues. The CDR3 region is CASSDRSSNQPQHF. CDR3 DNA: TGTGCCAGCAGTGACAGAAGTAGCAATCAGCCCCAGCATTTT.

This clonotype was seen more than once but under ten times. This rearrangement joins TRBV7-6 to TRBJ1-1; D gene uncertain. The CDR3 spans 14 residues. The V end lost 4 bases, the J end lost 5 bases, and 14 bases lay between the germline ends. CDR1 and CDR2 (germline): SGHVS, FNYEAQ. In DNA form, the CDR3 reads TGTGCCAGCAGCTCAACGACCGGGAGGACTGAAGCTTTCTTT. It is translated as CASSSTTGRTEAFF.

About this clonotype itself: A read error may be the cause here, since a much bigger clone is one base away. This chain uses TRBV7-2 with TRBJ2-5; maybe TRBD1 (6 bases). Germline V gives CDR1 SGHTA, CDR2 FQGNSA. The CDR3 consists of 16 residues. CDR3 sequence reads: CVSSLVVGGSQETQYF. The CDR3 DNA follows: TGTGTCAGCAGCTTAGTCGTAGGGGGTAGCCAAGAGACCCAGTACTTC.

V and J are TRBV11-2 and TRBJ2-1; 7 bases are a match to TRBD1. Unmatched junction bases numbered 11, after V lost 4 bases and J lost 2 bases. Germline V gives CDR1 SGHAT, CDR2 FQNNGV. CDR3 length: 17 residues. The CDR3 loop reads CASSYPPTGAPYNEQFF. In nucleotides, the CDR3 is TGTGCCAGCAGCTACCCGCCTACAGGGGCCCCCTACAATGAGCAGTTCTTC.

Comment on this clonotype: Since a much larger clone is just one base distant, this may be a read error. The chain uses TRBV28 and TRBJ2-1; 10 nucleotides agree with TRBD2. Germline values: CDR1 MDHEN, CDR2 SYDVKM. The CDR3 covers 17 residues. The CDR3 region has the DNA TGTGCCAGCAGTTCCAGCGGGGGGGCCGGGTCCTACAGTGAGCAGTTCTTC. This encodes CASSSSGGAGSYSEQFF.

This clonotype was recorded at least ten times. V is TRBV7-3 and J is TRBJ1-1, with 11 positions matching TRBD1. CDR1 SGHTA and CDR2 FQGTGA come from the germline V gene. J gave up 5 bases and V 4 bases, and 6 bases lay outside the gene matches. CDR3 length equals 15 residues. CDR3 DNA sequence: TGTGCCAGCAGCTCACGGACAGGGGGCGAAACTGAAGCTTTCTTT. It codes for CASSSRTGGETEAFF.

As for this clonotype: One base away lies a much larger clone, so this may be a sequencing read error. This chain connects TRBV7-3 to TRBJ2-6; a possible D gene is TRBD2 (5 bases). This CDR3 is built from 15 residues. Looked up from germline, CDR1 is SGHTA and CDR2 is FQGTGA. The germline V and J ends were trimmed by 2 bases and 8 bases, with 13 bases remaining between them. The CDR3 here is CASSLAQTGTNVLTF. Written as DNA, the CDR3 is TGTGCCAGCAGCTTAGCCCAGACCGGGACCAACGTCCTGACTTTC.

This clonotype was observed a handful of times. A much larger clone sits a single nucleotide away, making a read error possible. The V gene is TRBV7-3, the J gene TRBJ2-1; unclear D gene. CDR3 size: 17 residues. Germline assignment: CDR1 SGHTA and CDR2 FQGTGA. CDR3: CASSLSDGDGSYSEQFF. CDR3 bases: TGTGCCAGCAGCTTAAGTGATGGAGACGGCTCCTACAGTGAGCAGTTCTTC.

This clonotype was observed a few times. The rearrangement links TRBV5-1 to TRBJ2-5; TRBD2 matches 12 bases. J gave up 4 bases and V 2 bases, and 9 bases lay outside the gene matches. This CDR3 contains 17 residues. Germline lookup yields CDR1 SGHRS and CDR2 YFSETQ. In DNA form, the CDR3 reads TGCGCCAGCAGCTTCTCGCCTTCTAGCGGGGGGGGAGAGACCCAGTACTTC. It is translated as CASSFSPSSGGGETQYF.

This clonotype was picked up many times. The rearrangement links TRBV10-3 to TRBJ1-1, with D tentatively TRBD1 (6 bases). The V end lost 3 bases, the J end lost 7 bases, and 15 bases lay between the germline ends. The CDR3 contains 14 residues. CDR1 is ENHRY and CDR2 is SYGVKD in the germline V gene. The CDR3 is CAISERGQSGEAFF. DNA of the CDR3: TGTGCCATCAGTGAACGGGGGCAGTCTGGTGAAGCTTTCTTT.

In this sample, this clonotype turned up a few times. The chain has TRBV11-2 and TRBJ2-1; 10 bases are shared with TRBD2. The V gene's germline CDR1 is SGHAT and CDR2 FQNNGV. The CDR3 length is 16 residues. Trimming at V came to 1 base and at J to 5 bases, leaving 5 bases not matched to a gene. The CDR3, as DNA: TGTGCCAGCAGCTTAGTAGGTCTAGCGGGGGACAATGAGCAGTTCTTC. Translation: CASSLVGLAGDNEQFF.

Comment on this clonotype: This may arise from a read error, as a much more abundant clone is one base away. The chain carries TRBV4-1 and TRBJ2-3; TRBD1 agrees at 7 bases. Germline CDR1 and CDR2: MGHRA and YSYEKL. J lost 11 bases, V lost 10 bases, and 12 bases had no gene match. The CDR3 length is 12 residues. CDR3 bases: TGCGCCAACAGTTATGACAGGGTGGGGCAGTATTTT. Translated: CANSYDRVGQYF.

This clonotype was observed a handful of times. The chain links TRBV28 to TRBJ2-5, with a tentative D call TRBD2 (6 bases). Germline CDR1 MDHEN, CDR2 SYDVKM. This CDR3 is built from 18 residues. V lost 4 bases, J lost 4 bases, and 25 bases lay in between. CDR3 bases: TGTGCCAGCAGTTACGGTCCCAGGCGGGGACGGAAGGGAGAGACCCAGTACTTC. Protein sequence: CASSYGPRRGRKGETQYF.

Notes on this clonotype: A much larger clone sits a single nucleotide away, making a read error possible. The DNA of the CDR3 is TGTGCCAGCGGCTCAGGCGGAGCGGGTGTAGCTTTCTTT. Protein sequence: CASGSGGAGVAFF. The rearrangement joins TRBV7-9 to TRBJ1-1; D call uncertain. This CDR3 region has 13 residues. Trimming pared 8 bases from V and 10 bases from J, leaving 20 bases between. Germline CDR1 is SEHNR and CDR2 is FQNEAQ (reference sequence).